One sample yielded the 32 T cell receptor beta chains listed below, sequenced in a study of CD8 T cells in Susac syndrome. After extraction with the RNeasy kit, roughly 0.5 to 1 ug of the RNA was reverse transcribed using random hexamers. TCRdb recomputed calls from the immunoSEQ multiplex PCR reads with MiXCR, one row per CDR3 protein. The data show a few hundred thousand distinct CDR3 sequences, approximately 85% seen once. Material for sequencing was CD8+ T cells from PBMCs. All receptors come from a human donor with multiple sclerosis.

The table lists this clonotype with a count of one. The CDR3 protein is CASSFIAIVGSVNDYGYTF. The CDR3 coding sequence is TGTGCCAGCAGTTTTATCGCTATTGTAGGCTCGGTGAACGACTATGGCTACACCTTC. This rearrangement joins TRBV27 to TRBJ1-2; the D is unclear. Germline CDR1 is MNHEY and CDR2 is SMNVEV (reference sequence). The CDR3 covers 19 residues. The V and J ends lost 3 bases and 3 bases respectively, with 26 bases between them.

Here the CDR3 reads CASSYRVTNEKLFF. The CDR3 nucleotides are TGTGCCAGCAGTTACCGGGTAACTAATGAAAAACTGTTTTTT. This chain connects TRBV6-2 or TRBV6-3 to TRBJ1-4; unclear D gene. The CDR3 contains 14 residues. The V gene lost 2 bases and the J gene lost 1 base, with 5 bases spanning the gap. CDR1 and CDR2 from the germline V gene are MNHEY and SVGEGT.

The chain recombines TRBV30 with TRBJ2-7, with D tentatively TRBD2 (5 bases). Germline CDR1 and CDR2: GTSNPN and SVGIG (reference sequence). The CDR3 extends over 15 amino acids. Trimming cost V 2 bases and J 2 bases, with 16 bases left between them. CDR3 sequence: CAWSFGAGGAYEQYF. The CDR3 region has the DNA TGTGCCTGGAGTTTTGGAGCCGGAGGAGCCTACGAGCAGTACTTC.

This sequence joins TRBV5-1 and TRBJ2-7; 13 nucleotides match TRBD2. J gave up 4 bases and V 0 bases, and 10 bases lay outside the gene matches. This CDR3 contains 18 residues. CDR1 is SGHRS and CDR2 is YFSETQ in the germline V gene. Here the CDR3 reads CASSLATIGTSGAYEQYF. CDR3 bases: TGCGCCAGCAGCTTGGCCACCATCGGGACTAGCGGGGCTTACGAGCAGTACTTC. Combining the CDR3 with reference TRBV5-1 and TRBJ2-7 gives the whole variable domain KAGVTQTPRYLIKTRGQQVTLSCSPISGHRSVSWYQQTPGQGLQFLFEYFSETQRNKGNFPGRFSGRQFSNSRSEMNVSTLELGDSALYLCASSLATIGTSGAYEQYFGPGTRLTVT.

The rearrangement uses TRBV27 and TRBJ2-7; 9 positions agree with TRBD2. This CDR3 has 13 residues. CDR1 is MNHEY and CDR2 is SMNVEV in the germline V gene (reference sequence). Trimming took 6 bases from V and 2 from J; bases not matched to a gene: 2. The CDR3 loop is CASRASGAYEQYF. The CDR3 region has the DNA TGTGCCAGCAGAGCTAGCGGGGCCTACGAGCAGTACTTC.

For the CDR3, the DNA is TGTGCCAGCAGCCGAGATTATACGGCGGGAGGGCCGGAGACCCAGTACTTC. Translation gives CASSRDYTAGGPETQYF. The chain has TRBV7-6 and TRBJ2-5, with 9 bases lining up with TRBD2. CDR3 size: 17 residues. Germline V gives CDR1 SGHVS, CDR2 FNYEAQ. V dropped 5 bases and J dropped 5; count of bases not matched to a gene: 15.

This clonotype was counted only a few times. The V and J genes are TRBV6-2 or TRBV6-3 and TRBJ2-5; 7 nucleotides match TRBD2. The germline CDR1 and CDR2 sequences are MNHEY and SVGEGT. The V and J ends lost 7 bases and 4 bases, in that order; junction bases with no gene match: 12. The CDR3 has 15 residues. CDR3 DNA: TGTGCCAGCACTCCTATGTCCCCGGGAGGAGAGACCCAGTACTTC. This codes for CASTPMSPGGETQYF.

In DNA form, the CDR3 reads TGTGCCAGCAGTTTTCCCGGAGGAGGGGGAAATCAGCCCCAGCATTTT. Translation gives CASSFPGGGGNQPQHF. The chain links TRBV28 to TRBJ1-5, with a weak D call TRBD1 (6 bases). Trimming shortened V by 3 bases and J by 4 bases, and 16 bases separated the two germline ends. There are 16 residues in the CDR3. Germline lookup yields CDR1 MDHEN and CDR2 SYDVKM.

The chain employs TRBV30 and TRBJ2-3, with 10 bases lining up with TRBD1. Germline CDR1 GTSNPN, CDR2 SVGIG (reference sequence). With 8 bases clipped from V and 5 bases from J, the junction kept 7 bases outside the gene matches. The CDR3 covers 13 residues. CDR3 sequence reads: CAGRDRGGDTQYF. The CDR3, as DNA: TGTGCCGGGCGGGACAGGGGAGGAGATACGCAGTATTTT.

CDR3 sequence reads: CASSPMGQGEGQPQHF. In nucleotides, the CDR3 is TGTGCCAGCTCACCGATGGGACAGGGGGAAGGACAGCCCCAGCATTTT. The rearrangement uses TRBV18 and TRBJ1-5; 11 nucleotides line up with TRBD1. CDR3 length: 16 residues. From germline, CDR1 is KGHSH and CDR2 LQKENI. V lost 3 bases, J lost 7 bases, and 8 bases stayed unmatched.

The chain has TRBV27 and TRBJ2-1; 8 nucleotides match TRBD2. V was clipped by 5 bases and J by 8 bases; unmatched bases: 14. The CDR3 spans 16 residues. Germline values: CDR1 MNHEY, CDR2 SMNVEV (reference sequence). The CDR3 DNA reads TGTGCCAGCAGTGGGACTAGTATACAGCTTCGGGATGAGCAGTTCTTC. Residues: CASSGTSIQLRDEQFF.

The rearrangement uses TRBV20-1 and TRBJ2-1, with 7 bases that match TRBD2. CDR1 and CDR2 (germline): DFQATT, SNEGSKA (reference sequence). V was clipped by 2 bases and J by 4 bases; unmatched bases: 5. The CDR3 contains 14 residues. The CDR3 DNA sequence: TGCAGTGCTAGACTAGCGGTTGCTTACAATGAGCAGTTCTTC. Translated, it gives CSARLAVAYNEQFF.

The V and J genes are TRBV5-6 and TRBJ1-1, with D hard to call. In germline, CDR1 is SGHDT, CDR2 YYEEEE. With 4 bases removed from V and 4 bases from J, the gap between germline ends came to 17 bases. CDR3 length: 15 residues. CDR3 in DNA: TGTGCCAGCAGCGCGGGGTCGACGGAGGGCACTGAAGCTTTCTTT. Translation gives CASSAGSTEGTEAFF.

The CDR3 loop is CASSLAGGVEQYF. The CDR3 DNA is TGTGCCAGCAGCTTAGCGGGAGGGGTAGAGCAGTACTTC. The V call is TRBV11-2, the J call TRBJ2-7; 8 positions agree with TRBD2. J lost 7 bases, V lost 1 base, and 3 bases had no gene match. CDR1 is SGHAT, CDR2 FQNNGV, per germline. The CDR3 runs 13 residues.

The rearrangement joins TRBV12-3 or TRBV12-4 to TRBJ1-2; TRBD1 is a possible D gene (5 bases). Between the trimmed V and J ends, which lost 6 bases and 8 bases, there was a span of 16 bases. This CDR3 has 13 residues. Written as DNA, the CDR3 is TGTGCCAGCAGCTCCCAGGGTGTAAAAGGCTACACCTTC. Translation: CASSSQGVKGYTF.

The chain couples TRBV6-5 to TRBJ1-1, with D unresolved. Germline CDR1 is MNHEY and CDR2 is SVGAGI. CDR3 length equals 13 residues. Trimming shortened V by 6 bases and J by 11 bases, and 19 bases separated the two germline ends. DNA for the CDR3: TGTGCCAGCAGCCCCGGGTCTCTTCAGCTGGCTTTCTTT. It is translated as CASSPGSLQLAFF.

This rearrangement joins TRBV6-5 to TRBJ1-2; D perhaps matches TRBD1 (6 bases). The CDR3 is 15 residues long. Germline V gene data show CDR1 as MNHEY and CDR2 as SVGAGI. V was trimmed by 0 bases and J by 4 bases, leaving 12 bases between them. The CDR3 sequence: CASSYSVGQTYGYTF. The CDR3 nucleotides are TGTGCCAGCAGTTACTCGGTTGGACAGACCTATGGCTACACCTTC.

The chain combines TRBV7-9 with TRBJ2-7, with D possibly TRBD2 on 6 matching bases. There are 15 residues in the CDR3. Per germline, CDR1 SEHNR and CDR2 FQNEAQ (reference sequence). Between the trimmed V and J ends, which lost 5 bases and 0 bases, there was a span of 14 bases. In DNA form, the CDR3 reads TGTGCCAGCAGCCCGATCCCTAGCGCCTCCTACGAGCAGTACTTC. This sequence encodes CASSPIPSASYEQYF.

The chain combines TRBV6-2 or TRBV6-3 with TRBJ1-1; D is ambiguous. V dropped 8 bases and J dropped 0 bases, with 16 bases sitting between them. CDR1 is MNHEY and CDR2 is SVGEGT in the germline V gene. The CDR3 totals 15 residues. DNA for the CDR3: TGTGCCAGCGGGGAAGTACGGTATATGAACACTGAAGCTTTCTTT. Protein: CASGEVRYMNTEAFF.

This chain uses TRBV19 with TRBJ2-1; the D call may be TRBD1 or TRBD2 (6 bases each). V lost 2 bases and J 10 bases, leaving 21 bases between the germline ends. There are 16 residues in the CDR3. CDR1 LNHDA and CDR2 SQIVND come from the germline V gene (reference sequence). CDR3 nucleotide sequence: TGTGCCAGTAGTATAATGACGGGGGACATTTGGGGGGAGCAGTTCTTC. Translation gives CASSIMTGDIWGEQFF. Complete variable domain (other parts from reference TRBV19 and TRBJ2-1): DGGITQSPKYLFRKEGQNVTLSCEQNLNHDAMYWYRQDPGQGLRLIYYSQIVNDFQKGDIAEGYSVSREKKESFPLTVTSAQKNPTAFYLCASSIMTGDIWGEQFFGPGTRLTVL.

The chain combines TRBV2 with TRBJ1-5; D might be TRBD1 (6 bases). V shed 7 bases and J shed 1 base, with 20 bases lying between them. The CDR3 is 17 amino acids. Germline-derived CDR1 and CDR2 are SNHLY and FYNNEI. The chain's CDR3 is CASTRGRGAPSNQPQHF. The CDR3 DNA is TGTGCCAGCACCAGGGGCAGGGGTGCGCCAAGCAATCAGCCCCAGCATTTT. Using reference TRBV2 and TRBJ1-5 for the parts outside the CDR3, the full variable domain is EPEVTQTPSHQVTQMGQEVILRCVPISNHLYFYWYRQILGQKVEFLVSFYNNEISEKSEIFDDQFSVERPDGSNFTLKIRSTKLEDSAMYFCASTRGRGAPSNQPQHFGDGTRLSIL.

The V and J genes are TRBV30 and TRBJ2-1, with 12 bases fitting TRBD2. The CDR3 runs 14 residues. Germline V gene data show CDR1 as GTSNPN and CDR2 as SVGIG (reference sequence). V gave up 7 bases and J gave up 6 bases; unmatched junction bases: 7. CDR3 amino acids: CAYLGLAGLNEQFF. CDR3 nucleotides: TGTGCCTACTTAGGACTAGCGGGGCTCAATGAGCAGTTCTTC.

This clonotype was counted a single time. J is TRBJ2-7 and V is TRBV19; the match to TRBD1 covers 10 bases. There are 16 residues in the CDR3. The V gene's germline CDR1 is LNHDA and CDR2 SQIVND (reference sequence). Trimming cost V 5 bases and J 3 bases; bases outside gene matches: 10. The CDR3 DNA reads as TGTGCCAGTAGTCCAAGGCCGGGACAGGGGCTCTACGAGCAGTACTTC. The encoded protein is CASSPRPGQGLYEQYF.

The chain carries TRBV6-2 or TRBV6-3 and TRBJ2-5; D ambiguous. Trimming cost V 2 bases and J 9 bases, with 16 bases left between them. This CDR3 is 14 amino acids long. Per germline, CDR1 MNHEY and CDR2 SVGEGT. The DNA for the CDR3 is TGTGCCAGCAGTTACCCCGATATGGGCGAGGCCCAGTACTTC. Translation gives CASSYPDMGEAQYF.

With respect to this clonotype: Since no conserved phenylalanine or tryptophan closes the CDR3, a read error is the likely cause. The gene calls are TRBV2 and TRBJ1-2; 7 bases match TRBD1. Trimming took 2 bases from V and 3 from J; bases not matched to a gene: 9. CDR1 is SNHLY, CDR2 FYNNEI, per germline. The CDR3 runs 16 residues. CDR3 coding DNA: TGTGCCAGCAGTGAACTCCCCCGGGACAGAGACTATGGCTACACCTCC. Protein product: CASSELPRDRDYGYTS.

This rearrangement joins TRBV5-1 to TRBJ2-7; 9 bases fit TRBD1. The CDR3 loop spans 14 amino acids. The V gene end was trimmed by 5 bases and the J gene end by 2 bases; junction bases not matched to a gene: 5. Germline CDR1 and CDR2: SGHRS and YFSETQ. The CDR3 DNA is TGCGCCAGCAGAATACAGGGGGCGACCTACGAGCAGTACTTC. It codes for CASRIQGATYEQYF. Looking up the rest from reference TRBV5-1 and TRBJ2-7 gives the full variable domain: KAGVTQTPRYLIKTRGQQVTLSCSPISGHRSVSWYQQTPGQGLQFLFEYFSETQRNKGNFPGRFSGRQFSNSRSEMNVSTLELGDSALYLCASRIQGATYEQYFGPGTRLTVT.

The V and J genes are TRBV11-2 and TRBJ2-1, with a weak D call TRBD1 (5 bases). V lost 5 bases, J lost 7 bases, and 15 bases lay in between. This CDR3 has 14 amino acids. Per the germline V gene, CDR1 is SGHAT and CDR2 is FQNNGV. The CDR3 DNA reads TGTGCCAGCAGCCCTGAACCAGGGTTTAATGAGCAGTTCTTC. Translating gives CASSPEPGFNEQFF.

The chain is built from TRBV7-9 and TRBJ1-5; 9 nucleotides match TRBD1. Germline lookup yields CDR1 SEHNR and CDR2 FQNEAQ (reference sequence). The CDR3 consists of 15 residues. The ends lost 5 bases at V and 5 bases at J; junction bases unmatched: 7. The CDR3, as DNA: TGTGCCAGCAGCAGGACAGGGGCCGGGGATCAGCCCCAGCATTTT. Translation: CASSRTGAGDQPQHF.

The rearrangement joins TRBV7-9 to TRBJ2-7; 11 bases are shared with TRBD2. Germline trimming cut 5 bases from V and 3 bases from J; bases unmatched to any gene: 12. This CDR3 contains 17 residues. Germline lookup yields CDR1 SEHNR and CDR2 FQNEAQ (reference sequence). The CDR3 spells CASSPRLAGPVVYEQYF. CDR3 nucleotides: TGTGCCAGCAGCCCTAGACTAGCGGGGCCCGTCGTCTACGAGCAGTACTTC.

The V call is TRBV5-1, the J call TRBJ2-7; D gene uncertain. Germline CDR1 and CDR2: SGHRS and YFSETQ. The CDR3 sequence is 15 residues long. V lost 4 bases and J 1 base, leaving 15 bases between the germline ends. The CDR3 protein is CASSDQARPSYEQYF. The CDR3 DNA sequence: TGCGCCAGCAGCGACCAGGCCCGTCCATCCTACGAGCAGTACTTC.

The rearrangement uses TRBV2 and TRBJ2-7; D might be TRBD1 (6 bases). Germline V gene data show CDR1 as SNHLY and CDR2 as FYNNEI. This CDR3 contains 14 residues. V was trimmed by 5 bases and J by 2 bases, leaving 13 bases between them. The DNA for the CDR3 is TGTGCCAGCAGTCACTGGGACACCGCCTACGAGCAGTACTTC. Translation gives CASSHWDTAYEQYF.

This chain joins TRBV15 and TRBJ2-2; D gene uncertain. This CDR3 is built from 15 residues. The V and J ends lost 0 bases and 2 bases respectively, with 7 bases between them. Per germline, CDR1 LNHNV and CDR2 YYDKDF (reference sequence). The CDR3 DNA is TGTGCCACCAGCAGAGAAAGGAGCAACACCGGGGAGCTGTTTTTT. It yields the protein CATSRERSNTGELFF.